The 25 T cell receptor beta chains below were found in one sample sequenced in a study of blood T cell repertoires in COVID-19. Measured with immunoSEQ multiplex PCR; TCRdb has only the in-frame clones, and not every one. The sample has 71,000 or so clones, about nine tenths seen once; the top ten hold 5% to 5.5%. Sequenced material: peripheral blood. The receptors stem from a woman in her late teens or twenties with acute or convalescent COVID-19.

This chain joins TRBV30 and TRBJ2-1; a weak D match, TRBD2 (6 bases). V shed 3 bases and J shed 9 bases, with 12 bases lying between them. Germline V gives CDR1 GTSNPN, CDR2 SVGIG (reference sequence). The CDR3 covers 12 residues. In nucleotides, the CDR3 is TGTGCCTGGAGCGGGGGAATCAGTGAGCAGTTCTTC. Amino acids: CAWSGGISEQFF.

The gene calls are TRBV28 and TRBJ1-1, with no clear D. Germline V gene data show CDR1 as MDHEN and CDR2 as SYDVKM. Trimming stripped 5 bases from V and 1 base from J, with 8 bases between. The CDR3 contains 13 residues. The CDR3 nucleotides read TGTGCCAGCAGTACAGTTCAGAACACTGAAGCTTTCTTT. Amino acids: CASSTVQNTEAFF.

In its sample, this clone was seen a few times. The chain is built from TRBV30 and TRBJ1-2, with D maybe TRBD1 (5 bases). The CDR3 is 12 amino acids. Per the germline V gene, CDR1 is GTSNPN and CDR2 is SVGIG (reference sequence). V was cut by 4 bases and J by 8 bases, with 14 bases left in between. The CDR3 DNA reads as TGTGCCTGGATGGACACTGAACAGGGCTACACCTTC. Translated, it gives CAWMDTEQGYTF.

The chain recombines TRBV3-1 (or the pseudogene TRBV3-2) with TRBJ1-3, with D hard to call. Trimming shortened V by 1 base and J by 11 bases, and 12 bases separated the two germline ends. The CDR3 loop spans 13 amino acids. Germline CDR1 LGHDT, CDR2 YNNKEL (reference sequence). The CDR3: CASSQVGGSAIYF. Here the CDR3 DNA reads TGTGCCAGCAGCCAAGTGGGAGGCTCCGCCATATATTTT.

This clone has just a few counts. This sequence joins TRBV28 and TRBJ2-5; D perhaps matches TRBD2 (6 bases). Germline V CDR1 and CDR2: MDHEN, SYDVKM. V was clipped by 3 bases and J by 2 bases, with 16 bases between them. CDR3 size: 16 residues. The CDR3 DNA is TGTGCCAGCAGTTTGGGTGGGTCCGGACTACAAGAGACCCAGTACTTC. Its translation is CASSLGGSGLQETQYF.

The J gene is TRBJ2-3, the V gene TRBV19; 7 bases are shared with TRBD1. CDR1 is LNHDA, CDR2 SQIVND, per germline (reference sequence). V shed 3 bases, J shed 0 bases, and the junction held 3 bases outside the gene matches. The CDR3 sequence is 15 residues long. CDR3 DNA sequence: TGTGCCAGTAGTATGTCGGGACAGAGCACAGATACGCAGTATTTT. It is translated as CASSMSGQSTDTQYF.

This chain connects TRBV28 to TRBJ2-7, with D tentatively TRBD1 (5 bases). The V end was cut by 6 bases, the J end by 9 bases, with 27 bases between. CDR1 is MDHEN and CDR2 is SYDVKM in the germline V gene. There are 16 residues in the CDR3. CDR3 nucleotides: TGTGCCAGCAGCCCTACAGGAGATAGACCCCCCTCTGGGCAGTACTTC. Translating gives CASSPTGDRPPSGQYF.

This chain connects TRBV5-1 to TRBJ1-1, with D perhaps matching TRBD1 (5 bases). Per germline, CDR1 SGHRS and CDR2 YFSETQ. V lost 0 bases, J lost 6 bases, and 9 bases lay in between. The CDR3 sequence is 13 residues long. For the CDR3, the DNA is TGCGCCAGCAGCTTGGAGGGGTTCGCTGAAGCTTTCTTT. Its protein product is CASSLEGFAEAFF.

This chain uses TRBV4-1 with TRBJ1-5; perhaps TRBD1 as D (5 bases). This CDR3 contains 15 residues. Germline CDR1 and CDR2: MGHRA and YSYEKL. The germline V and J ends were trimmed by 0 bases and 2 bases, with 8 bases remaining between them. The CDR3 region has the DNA TGCGCCAGCAGCCAAGATCAAGGGGGCAATCAGCCCCAGCATTTT. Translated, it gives CASSQDQGGNQPQHF.

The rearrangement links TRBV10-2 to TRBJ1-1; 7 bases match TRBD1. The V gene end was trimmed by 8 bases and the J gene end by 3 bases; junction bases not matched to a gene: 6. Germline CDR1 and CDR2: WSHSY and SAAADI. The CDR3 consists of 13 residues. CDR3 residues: CASCRDRDTEAFF. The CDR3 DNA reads TGCGCCAGCTGCAGGGACAGAGACACTGAAGCTTTCTTT.

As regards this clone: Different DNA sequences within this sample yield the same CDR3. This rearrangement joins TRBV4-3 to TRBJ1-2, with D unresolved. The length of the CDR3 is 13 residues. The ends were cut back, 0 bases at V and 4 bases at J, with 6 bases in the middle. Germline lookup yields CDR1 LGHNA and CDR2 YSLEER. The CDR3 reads CASSQDRSYGYTF. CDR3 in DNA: TGCGCCAGCAGCCAAGACAGAAGCTATGGCTACACCTTC.

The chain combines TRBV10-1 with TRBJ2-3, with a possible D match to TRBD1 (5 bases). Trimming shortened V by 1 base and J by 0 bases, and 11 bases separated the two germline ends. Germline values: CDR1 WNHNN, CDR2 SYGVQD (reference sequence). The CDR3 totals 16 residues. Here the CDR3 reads CASSEFPGPSTDTQYF. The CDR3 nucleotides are TGCGCCAGCAGTGAGTTTCCAGGGCCGAGCACAGATACGCAGTATTTT.

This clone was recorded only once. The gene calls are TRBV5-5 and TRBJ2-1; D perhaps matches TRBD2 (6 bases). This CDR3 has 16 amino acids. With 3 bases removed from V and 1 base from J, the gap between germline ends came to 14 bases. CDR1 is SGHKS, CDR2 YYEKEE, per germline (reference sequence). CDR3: CASSSNFGGSYNEQFF. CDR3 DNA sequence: TGTGCCAGCAGCTCGAATTTCGGGGGTTCCTACAATGAGCAGTTCTTC.

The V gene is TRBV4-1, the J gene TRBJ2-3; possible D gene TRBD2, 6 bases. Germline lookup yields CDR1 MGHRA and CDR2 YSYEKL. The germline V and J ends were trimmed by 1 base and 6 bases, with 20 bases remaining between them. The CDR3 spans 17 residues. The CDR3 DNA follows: TGCGCCAGCAGCCAAGTCCGCTCTGCTAGCGTCCCCGATACGCAGTATTTT. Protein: CASSQVRSASVPDTQYF.

The CDR3 bases are TGTGCCAGCAGTTTATGGGCCCAGAACACTGAAGCTTTCTTT. This translates into CASSLWAQNTEAFF. The chain is built from TRBV28 and TRBJ1-1; D ambiguous. Trimming took 0 bases from V and 1 from J, leaving 6 bases between them. The length of the CDR3 is 14 residues. CDR1 is MDHEN and CDR2 is SYDVKM in the germline V gene.

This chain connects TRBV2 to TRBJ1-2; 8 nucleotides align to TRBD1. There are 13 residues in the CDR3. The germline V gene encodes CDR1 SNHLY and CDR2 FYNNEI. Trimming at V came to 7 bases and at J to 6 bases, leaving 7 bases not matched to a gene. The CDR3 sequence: CASILYRGDGYTF. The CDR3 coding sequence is TGTGCCAGCATTCTTTACAGGGGGGATGGCTACACCTTC.

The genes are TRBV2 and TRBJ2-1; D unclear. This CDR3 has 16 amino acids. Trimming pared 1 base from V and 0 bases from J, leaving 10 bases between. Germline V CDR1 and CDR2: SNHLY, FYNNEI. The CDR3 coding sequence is TGTGCCAGCAGTGAAGACCCTGTACTCTCCTACAATGAGCAGTTCTTC. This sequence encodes CASSEDPVLSYNEQFF.

The CDR3 sequence: CATSRRASVHPDTQYF. As DNA, the CDR3 is TGTGCCACCAGCAGACGTGCTAGCGTCCATCCAGATACGCAGTATTTT. The chain joins TRBV15 to TRBJ2-3, with TRBD2 as a possible D gene (6 bases). CDR1 and CDR2 from the germline V gene are LNHNV and YYDKDF (reference sequence). Trimming removed 2 bases from V and 4 bases from J, with 16 bases in between. The length of the CDR3 is 16 residues.

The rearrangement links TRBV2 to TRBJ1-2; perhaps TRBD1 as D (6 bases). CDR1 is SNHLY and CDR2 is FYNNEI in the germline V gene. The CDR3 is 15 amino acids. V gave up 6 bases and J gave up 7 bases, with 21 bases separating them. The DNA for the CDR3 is TGTGCCAGCAGATTAACAAGGGAGGGCAGGGGTGGCTACACCTTC. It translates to CASRLTREGRGGYTF.

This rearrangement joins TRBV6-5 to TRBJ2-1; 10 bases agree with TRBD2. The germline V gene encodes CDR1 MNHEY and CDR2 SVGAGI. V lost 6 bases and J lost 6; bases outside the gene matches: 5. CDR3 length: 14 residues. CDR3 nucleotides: TGTGCCAGCAGAGCGGGGGGGCGGACCAATGAGCAGTTCTTC. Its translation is CASRAGGRTNEQFF.

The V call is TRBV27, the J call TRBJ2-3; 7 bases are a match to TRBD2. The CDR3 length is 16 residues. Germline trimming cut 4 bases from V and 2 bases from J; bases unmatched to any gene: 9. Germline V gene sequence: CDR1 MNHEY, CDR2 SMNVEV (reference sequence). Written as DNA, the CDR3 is TGTGCCAGCAGTTCGGGAGGACGAGGGTTCACAGATACGCAGTATTTT. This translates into CASSSGGRGFTDTQYF.

CDR3 sequence: CASSMALAEETQYF. CDR3 sequence (DNA): TGCGCCAGCAGCATGGCACTAGCGGAAGAGACCCAGTACTTC. This chain connects TRBV5-1 to TRBJ2-5; TRBD2 matches 8 bases. This CDR3 spans 14 amino acids. Germline V gene data show CDR1 as SGHRS and CDR2 as YFSETQ. The V gene end was trimmed by 4 bases and the J gene end by 3 bases; junction bases not matched to a gene: 5.

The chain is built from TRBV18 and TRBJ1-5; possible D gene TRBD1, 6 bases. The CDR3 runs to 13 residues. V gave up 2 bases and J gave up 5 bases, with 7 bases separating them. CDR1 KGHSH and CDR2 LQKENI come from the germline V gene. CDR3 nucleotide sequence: TGTGCCAGCTCACCAGAGGGGGATCAGCCCCAGCATTTT. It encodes CASSPEGDQPQHF.

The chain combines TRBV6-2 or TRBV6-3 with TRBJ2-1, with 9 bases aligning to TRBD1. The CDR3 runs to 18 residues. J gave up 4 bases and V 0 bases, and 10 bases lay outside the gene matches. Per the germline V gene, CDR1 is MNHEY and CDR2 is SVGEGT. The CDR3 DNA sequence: TGTGCCAGCAGTTACTCGGGCCTACGGGACAGGGCTTACAATGAGCAGTTCTTC. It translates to CASSYSGLRDRAYNEQFF.

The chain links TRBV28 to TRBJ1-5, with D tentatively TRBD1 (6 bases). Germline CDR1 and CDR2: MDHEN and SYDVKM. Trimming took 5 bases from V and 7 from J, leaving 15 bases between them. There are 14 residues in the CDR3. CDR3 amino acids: CASSRRGGVQPQHF. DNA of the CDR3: TGTGCCAGCAGTCGGAGGGGGGGGGTGCAGCCCCAGCATTTT.